Presented here are 32 T cell receptor beta chains from one specimen sequenced in a study of blood T cell repertoires in COVID-19. Libraries were prepared by immunoSEQ multiplex PCR; TCRdb keeps only in-frame clonotypes and omits some of them. Counted here are fewer than 250,000 clones, roughly 87% occurring once; the ten biggest clones make up 2.6%. Source material: PBMCs or T cells enriched from blood (not recorded which). The receptor source for this set is a woman aged 30 to 39 with acute COVID-19.

The chain is built from TRBV5-1 and TRBJ1-2; 9 bases line up with TRBD1. V dropped 4 bases and J dropped 8; count of bases not matched to a gene: 3. The germline CDR1 and CDR2 sequences are SGHRS and YFSETQ. The length of the CDR3 is 12 residues. CDR3 DNA: TGCGCCAGCAGCGCGGACAGGGGAGGCTACACCTTC. Its protein product is CASSADRGGYTF.

Concerning this clone itself: Sequence at one end of the junction differs from germline and may be a read error. CDR3 protein: CASSPRTGNPFKARTDTQYF. Written as DNA, the CDR3 is TGCGCCAGCAGCCCGAGGACGGGGAATCCCTTCAAAGCCCGCACGGATACGCAGTATTTT. The rearrangement links TRBV5-1 to TRBJ2-3; tentative D call: TRBD2 (5 bases). The CDR3 is 20 residues long. Germline V gene sequence: CDR1 SGHRS, CDR2 YFSETQ.

CDR3 residues: CASSFGRDLDGYTF. CDR3 nucleotide sequence: TGCGCCAGCAGCTTCGGCAGGGATTTGGATGGCTACACCTTC. The gene calls are TRBV5-1 and TRBJ1-2, with a possible D match to TRBD1 (5 bases). The germline gives CDR1 SGHRS, CDR2 YFSETQ. The CDR3 runs 14 residues. V was cut by 2 bases and J by 6 bases, with 14 bases left in between.

This chain links TRBV5-5 with TRBJ1-5, with D maybe TRBD1 (5 bases). The V gene lost 5 bases and the J gene lost 5 bases, with 14 bases spanning the gap. The CDR3 covers 14 residues. Per germline, CDR1 SGHKS and CDR2 YYEKEE (reference sequence). CDR3 in amino acids: CASRSGWRDQPQHF. The DNA for the CDR3 is TGTGCCAGCAGATCAGGGTGGAGAGATCAGCCCCAGCATTTT.

J is TRBJ1-2 and V is TRBV6-5, with TRBD1 matching 8 bases. The CDR3 length is 13 residues. V shed 6 bases, J shed 7 bases, and the junction held 7 bases outside the gene matches. CDR1 MNHEY and CDR2 SVGAGI come from the germline V gene. CDR3 sequence reads: CASSLRGLGGYTF. The DNA for the CDR3 is TGTGCCAGCAGCCTCAGGGGGCTGGGTGGCTACACCTTC.

V usage is TRBV30 and J usage is TRBJ2-7, with 7 bases that match TRBD1. The CDR3 length is 12 residues. Germline loops: CDR1 GTSNPN, CDR2 SVGIG (reference sequence). Losses at the gene ends were 1 base for V and 6 bases for J; bases not matched to a gene: 3. The CDR3 protein is CAWSGQGFEQYF. In DNA form, the CDR3 reads TGTGCCTGGAGTGGACAGGGTTTCGAGCAGTACTTC.

The V call is TRBV27, the J call TRBJ1-4, with a weak D call TRBD1 (5 bases). Germline V gene sequence: CDR1 MNHEY, CDR2 SMNVEV (reference sequence). V was trimmed by 4 bases and J by 4 bases, leaving 13 bases between them. This CDR3 has 15 residues. The chain's CDR3 is CASSSLQAHNEKLFF. In DNA, the CDR3 is TGTGCCAGCAGTTCATTACAGGCTCATAATGAAAAACTGTTTTTT.

The chain is built from TRBV27 and TRBJ2-7, with D perhaps TRBD2 (6 bases). This CDR3 has 13 residues. Looked up from germline, CDR1 is MNHEY and CDR2 is SMNVEV (reference sequence). V was shortened by 2 bases and J by 5 bases, with 10 bases between the two germline ends. The CDR3 sequence is CASSLAGGNEQYF. In DNA, the CDR3 is TGTGCCAGCAGTTTAGCTGGAGGGAACGAGCAGTACTTC.

This clone occurred a few times. The DNA of the CDR3 is TGTGCCACCAGGCGTAGAGAGAACACTGAAGCTTTCTTT. This sequence encodes CATRRRENTEAFF. The rearrangement links TRBV15 to TRBJ1-1; D uncertain. The CDR3 contains 13 residues. Trimming took off 6 bases at V and 1 base at J, with 9 bases between the two ends. Germline V CDR1 and CDR2: LNHNV, YYDKDF (reference sequence).

This chain joins TRBV3-1 (or the pseudogene TRBV3-2) and TRBJ1-2; TRBD1 matches 9 bases. Germline V gives CDR1 LGHDT, CDR2 YNNKEL (reference sequence). Trimming took 3 bases from V and 4 from J; bases not matched to a gene: 6. This CDR3 comprises 15 residues. The CDR3: CASSHSDRGSYGYTF. The CDR3 DNA follows: TGTGCCAGCAGCCATTCGGACAGGGGAAGCTATGGCTACACCTTC.

The gene calls are TRBV7-2 and TRBJ1-5; 7 positions agree with TRBD1. V shed 5 bases and J 3 bases; nucleotides not matched to a gene: 4. The CDR3 loop spans 14 amino acids. Germline V gives CDR1 SGHTA, CDR2 FQGNSA. The CDR3 nucleotides read TGTGCCAGCAGCGTACAGGGGACCAATCAGCCCCAGCATTTT. Amino acid sequence: CASSVQGTNQPQHF.

The chain has TRBV29-1 and TRBJ1-1; perhaps TRBD1 as D (5 bases). This CDR3 comprises 15 residues. Germline CDR1 SQVTM, CDR2 ANQGSEA. V lost 4 bases and J 0 bases, leaving 15 bases between the germline ends. This CDR3 is CSVGDSAYLNTEAFF. CDR3 sequence (DNA): TGCAGCGTTGGTGACAGCGCATACTTGAACACTGAAGCTTTCTTT.

This clone was picked up a small number of times. The V call is TRBV6-6, the J call TRBJ1-1; a possible D gene is TRBD1 (5 bases). The CDR3 sequence is 17 residues long. V lost 5 bases and J lost 3, with 22 bases in between. CDR1 and CDR2 from the germline V gene are MNHNY and SVGAGI (reference sequence). The CDR3 spells CASSRQRRRQVDTEAFF. For the CDR3, the DNA is TGTGCCAGCAGTCGACAGCGTAGGAGGCAGGTGGACACTGAAGCTTTCTTT.

The CDR3 nucleotides are TGTGCCAGTAGGAACCGACTAGCGGGGGCCCCCTCCCAAGAGACCCAGTACTTC. This codes for CASRNRLAGAPSQETQYF. This chain connects TRBV19 to TRBJ2-5, with 12 bases fitting TRBD2. The CDR3 has 18 amino acids. V shed 6 bases and J 1 base; nucleotides not matched to a gene: 12. Germline values: CDR1 LNHDA, CDR2 SQIVND (reference sequence).

The rearrangement uses TRBV28 and TRBJ2-5; 7 bases fit TRBD2. V was clipped by 6 bases and J by 5 bases; unmatched bases: 12. This CDR3 is 15 amino acids long. Germline V gene lookup returns CDR1 MDHEN and CDR2 SYDVKM. The CDR3 coding sequence is TGTGCCAGCAGCTTGCCCCTGGGGGGAGGGGAGACCCAGTACTTC. This gives the protein CASSLPLGGGETQYF. The complete variable domain, with remaining parts taken from reference TRBV28 and TRBJ2-5, reads DVKVTQSSRYLVKRTGEKVFLECVQDMDHENMFWYRQDPGLGLRLIYFSYDVKMKEKGDIPEGYSVSREKKERFSLILESASTNQTSMYLCASSLPLGGGETQYFGPGTRLLVL.

This clone has just a few counts. In DNA form, the CDR3 reads TGTGCCAGCAGCCCATTTCAGGGGGCCGGGGGCACTGAAGCTTTCTTT. Translating it yields CASSPFQGAGGTEAFF. The V call is TRBV7-2, the J call TRBJ1-1; 8 nucleotides align to TRBD1. With V trimmed by 5 bases and J by 4 bases, 12 bases remained unmatched. CDR1 and CDR2 (germline): SGHTA, FQGNSA. This CDR3 region has 16 residues.

The V and J genes are TRBV25-1 and TRBJ2-7, with TRBD2 identical over 10 bases. This CDR3 region has 16 residues. The junction had 7 bases not matched to a gene; V was cut back by 3 bases and J by 2 bases. Germline-derived CDR1 and CDR2 are MGHDK and SYGVNS. CDR3 sequence reads: CASSDSLAGVPYEQYF. CDR3 in DNA: TGTGCCAGCAGTGACTCCCTAGCGGGGGTACCCTACGAGCAGTACTTC.

On this clone itself: One end of the junction fails to match germline, which may point to a read error. The V call is TRBV6-1, the J call TRBJ1-2, with 9 bases identical to TRBD1. This CDR3 has 14 residues. The germline V gene encodes CDR1 MNHNS and CDR2 SASEGT. DNA of the CDR3: TGTGCCAGCAGGGAAGTGGGACAGGGCTTCGGCTACACCTTC. Amino acid sequence: CASREVGQGFGYTF.

The chain uses TRBV12-5 and TRBJ2-7; maybe TRBD2 (6 bases). This CDR3 region has 13 residues. The germline V and J ends were trimmed by 7 bases and 2 bases, with 12 bases remaining between them. Germline V gene sequence: CDR1 LGHNT, CDR2 FRNRAP. The CDR3 DNA reads TGTGCTAGTGAGGGCGGGGAGACCTACGAGCAGTACTTC. This encodes CASEGGETYEQYF.

J is TRBJ2-3 and V is TRBV7-2; the D gene is possibly TRBD2 (6 bases). Looked up from germline, CDR1 is SGHTA and CDR2 is FQGNSA. CDR3 length equals 16 residues. V lost 5 bases and J 0 bases, leaving 15 bases between the germline ends. CDR3 sequence (DNA): TGTGCCAGCAGCGGGGCGCGGGACGGTAGCACAGATACGCAGTATTTT. Translated, it gives CASSGARDGSTDTQYF.

The V and J genes are TRBV7-8 and TRBJ2-1; no clear D gene. The CDR3 has 11 residues. Trimming stripped 5 bases from V and 8 bases from J, with 7 bases between. The germline V gene encodes CDR1 SGHVS and CDR2 FQNEAQ. The CDR3 DNA follows: TGTGCCAGCAGCCCCTTCTATGAGCAGTTCTTC. The encoded protein is CASSPFYEQFF.

The sample holds a few counts of this clone. The chain combines TRBV30 with TRBJ1-6; D not resolved. This CDR3 comprises 14 residues. CDR1 and CDR2 (germline): GTSNPN, SVGIG (reference sequence). V shed 4 bases and J shed 3 bases, with 10 bases lying between them. The CDR3 sequence: CAWTVSDYNSPLHF. In DNA, the CDR3 is TGTGCCTGGACTGTCAGCGACTATAATTCACCCCTCCACTTT.

The CDR3 DNA sequence: TGTGCCAGCAGACCTACAGGGGGCGCAGATGGCTACACCTTC. It encodes CASRPTGGADGYTF. This chain links TRBV7-9 with TRBJ1-2; 9 nucleotides match TRBD1. The CDR3 consists of 14 residues. After removal of 6 bases from V and 6 bases from J, the junction contained 8 bases not matched to a gene. Germline V gene data show CDR1 as SEHNR and CDR2 as FQNEAQ (reference sequence).

The gene calls are TRBV14 and TRBJ2-1, with D perhaps TRBD1 (5 bases). The germline V and J ends were trimmed by 1 base and 7 bases, with 20 bases remaining between them. Per germline, CDR1 SGHDN and CDR2 FVKESK. CDR3 length equals 17 residues. The CDR3 protein is CASSQGEGVASLNEQFF. CDR3 nucleotide sequence: TGTGCCAGCAGCCAAGGGGAAGGGGTAGCCTCCCTAAATGAGCAGTTCTTC.

The CDR3 nucleotides are TGCGCCAGCAGCGTTGACAGGGTAACCCCCTACGAGCAGTACTTC. Residues: CASSVDRVTPYEQYF. The rearrangement uses TRBV5-1 and TRBJ2-7; 7 bases are a match to TRBD1. V was clipped by 4 bases and J by 2 bases; unmatched bases: 9. Per the germline V gene, CDR1 is SGHRS and CDR2 is YFSETQ. The CDR3 loop spans 15 amino acids.

The chain carries TRBV30 and TRBJ2-1, with D uncertain. Trimming pared 7 bases from V and 9 bases from J, leaving 13 bases between. The CDR3 loop spans 11 amino acids. Germline assignment: CDR1 GTSNPN and CDR2 SVGIG (reference sequence). CDR3 nucleotides: TGTGCCTTCTCTACCCCGGGTGAGCAGTTCTTC. It encodes CAFSTPGEQFF.

The CDR3, as DNA: TGTGCCCAACCTCAGGAGGGTGAGGATAATTCACCCCTCCACTTT. Translating gives CAQPQEGEDNSPLHF. The chain recombines TRBV15 with TRBJ1-6; D remains unclear. Germline V gives CDR1 LNHNV, CDR2 YYDKDF (reference sequence). V lost 11 bases and J lost 5, with 19 bases in between. This CDR3 spans 15 amino acids.

In DNA, the CDR3 is TGTGCCAGCAGTTTGGCAGGTATAAGCACCTACGAGCAGTACTTC. Protein: CASSLAGISTYEQYF. The rearrangement links TRBV6-1 to TRBJ2-7, with D uncertain. Per germline, CDR1 MNHNS and CDR2 SASEGT. V was shortened by 5 bases and J by 2 bases, with 16 bases between the two germline ends. The CDR3 is made up of 15 amino acids.

The sample holds one count of this clone. The gene calls are TRBV27 and TRBJ1-6; TRBD1 might be the D (5 bases). V was clipped by 5 bases and J by 6 bases, with 17 bases between them. The germline V gene encodes CDR1 MNHEY and CDR2 SMNVEV (reference sequence). CDR3 size: 16 residues. DNA of the CDR3: TGTGCCAGCAGTCCTGCCTCCAGGGTGGTTAATTCACCCCTCCACTTT. Its protein is CASSPASRVVNSPLHF.

The chain couples TRBV7-8 to TRBJ1-2; weak D call: TRBD1 (6 bases). V was cut by 3 bases and J by 6 bases, with 17 bases left in between. The CDR3 sequence is 15 residues long. Germline V lookup: CDR1 SGHVS, CDR2 FQNEAQ. The CDR3 DNA sequence: TGTGCCAGCAGCTTCCCCGGGACACCTAAGAATGGCTACACCTTC. Amino acid sequence: CASSFPGTPKNGYTF.

The V gene is TRBV6-5, the J gene TRBJ1-1; 8 bases line up with TRBD1. Looked up from germline, CDR1 is MNHEY and CDR2 is SVGAGI. With V trimmed by 0 bases and J by 0 bases, 3 bases remained unmatched. This CDR3 has 16 residues. The CDR3 loop is CASSYSYRGVNTEAFF. CDR3 DNA sequence: TGTGCCAGCAGTTACTCTTACAGGGGGGTGAACACTGAAGCTTTCTTT.

This clone has only a few counts. DNA of the CDR3: TGCGCCAGCTCATCGTTCACTAGCGGGGGCACAGATACGCAGTATTTT. Its protein product is CASSSFTSGGTDTQYF. The chain combines TRBV5-1 with TRBJ2-3; 10 nucleotides match TRBD2. J was trimmed by 1 base and V by 7 bases; bases with no gene match: 9. CDR1 is SGHRS, CDR2 YFSETQ, per germline. The CDR3 has 16 residues.